Presented here are 12 T cell receptor beta chains from one specimen sequenced in a study of technical replicates of blood from four donors. The table came from immunoSEQ multiplex PCR; TCRdb's copy has only in-frame clones and leaves some out. The sample carries 60,000 to 90,000 clones, 95% to 96% recorded once. The source material was T cells isolated from PBMCs. Receptor source: a human donor in good health.

The chain links TRBV18 to TRBJ1-1; perhaps TRBD1 as D (5 bases). Trimming removed 0 bases from V and 2 bases from J, with 13 bases in between. Looked up from germline, CDR1 is KGHSH and CDR2 is LQKENI. The CDR3 spans 16 residues. In DNA form, the CDR3 reads TGTGCCAGCTCACCACCCCGCGGGACGGTTAACACTGAAGCTTTCTTT. Encoded protein: CASSPPRGTVNTEAFF. The entire variable domain, with the rest obtained from reference TRBV18 and TRBJ1-1, is as follows: NAGVMQNPRHLVRRRGQEARLRCSPMKGHSHVYWYRQLPEEGLKFMVYLQKENIIDESGMPKERFSAEFPKEGPSILRIQQVVRGDSAAYFCASSPPRGTVNTEAFFGQGTRLTVV.

This chain links TRBV2 with TRBJ1-1, with a weak D call TRBD1 (6 bases). V was clipped by 9 bases and J by 3 bases, with 14 bases between them. The CDR3 spans 13 residues. Germline V gives CDR1 SNHLY, CDR2 FYNNEI. CDR3 nucleotide sequence: TGTGCCAGGACAACAGGGCTAGACACTGAAGCTTTCTTT. This gives the protein CARTTGLDTEAFF.

The genes are TRBV7-8 and TRBJ1-2; weak D call: TRBD1 (6 bases). The CDR3 loop spans 14 amino acids. V was shortened by 5 bases and J by 5 bases, with 15 bases between the two germline ends. The germline CDR1 and CDR2 sequences are SGHVS and FQNEAQ. Here the CDR3 reads CASSPRRTAYGYTF. CDR3 bases: TGTGCCAGCAGCCCCCGAAGGACAGCTTATGGCTACACCTTC.

The chain is built from TRBV28 and TRBJ1-5; D is perhaps TRBD1 (5 bases). The CDR3 loop spans 15 amino acids. CDR1 and CDR2 (germline): MDHEN, SYDVKM. Trimming took 6 bases from V and 2 from J, leaving 14 bases between them. CDR3 loop: CASSPTARGNQPQHF. The CDR3 bases are TGTGCCAGCAGCCCGACAGCGAGAGGCAATCAGCCCCAGCATTTT.

V usage is TRBV2 and J usage is TRBJ2-1; 13 bases map to TRBD2. CDR3 length: 16 amino acids. Germline lookup yields CDR1 SNHLY and CDR2 FYNNEI. Trimming took 4 bases from V and 0 from J; bases not matched to a gene: 0. In DNA, the CDR3 is TGTGCCAGCAGTGGGACTAGCGGGAGCTCCTACAATGAGCAGTTCTTC. Amino acid sequence: CASSGTSGSSYNEQFF.

The V gene is TRBV11-2, the J gene TRBJ2-2; D is perhaps TRBD1 (5 bases). CDR1 and CDR2 (germline): SGHAT, FQNNGV. The CDR3 consists of 15 residues. Between the trimmed V and J ends, which lost 1 base and 3 bases, there was a span of 9 bases. The CDR3 region has the DNA TGTGCCAGCAGCTTAGTATTAGGGGACACCGGGGAGCTGTTTTTT. It yields the protein CASSLVLGDTGELFF.

The chain combines TRBV5-1 with TRBJ2-7, with D tentatively TRBD2 (6 bases). V lost 2 bases, J lost 4 bases, and 19 bases lay in between. Per germline, CDR1 SGHRS and CDR2 YFSETQ. There are 16 residues in the CDR3. CDR3 protein: CASSFGGREFSYEQYF. In nucleotides, the CDR3 is TGCGCCAGCAGCTTTGGAGGGAGAGAGTTTTCATACGAGCAGTACTTC.

The CDR3 sequence is CASSQARGPGTGELFF. The CDR3, as DNA: TGTGCCAGCAGCCAAGCCAGGGGCCCGGGGACCGGGGAGCTGTTTTTT. The rearrangement joins TRBV4-2 to TRBJ2-2; TRBD1 might be the D (6 bases). This CDR3 is 16 amino acids long. Trimming took 1 base from V and 5 from J, leaving 14 bases between them. The V gene's germline CDR1 is LGHNA and CDR2 YNFKEQ.

V gene TRBV28 combines with J gene TRBJ1-5; D perhaps matches TRBD1 (6 bases). CDR1 MDHEN and CDR2 SYDVKM come from the germline V gene. The CDR3 consists of 14 residues. The germline V and J ends were trimmed by 5 bases and 2 bases, with 10 bases remaining between them. In DNA, the CDR3 is TGTGCCAGCAGTACAGGGTCGCGCAATCAGCCCCAGCATTTT. Amino acid sequence: CASSTGSRNQPQHF.

The rearrangement links TRBV29-1 to TRBJ1-5; no clear D gene. This CDR3 has 12 residues. Germline loops: CDR1 SQVTM, CDR2 ANQGSEA. The V end lost 4 bases, the J end lost 5 bases, and 9 bases lay between the germline ends. The CDR3 DNA is TGCAGCGTTGCCAAAGGAGATCAGCCCCAGCATTTT. Translated: CSVAKGDQPQHF.

The chain recombines TRBV2 with TRBJ1-1; perhaps TRBD1 as D (6 bases). CDR3 length equals 13 residues. The V end was cut by 3 bases, the J end by 8 bases, with 13 bases between. Per germline, CDR1 SNHLY and CDR2 FYNNEI. CDR3 bases: TGTGCCAGCAGTGAGGGGGGGGCAAGGGAAGCTTTCTTT. Its protein product is CASSEGGAREAFF.

The chain has TRBV19 and TRBJ1-1; TRBD1 might be the D (5 bases). The V and J ends lost 2 bases and 6 bases respectively, with 16 bases between them. The CDR3 has 15 residues. Germline V gene lookup returns CDR1 LNHDA and CDR2 SQIVND (reference sequence). CDR3 protein: CASSIREGLGAEAFF. Written as DNA, the CDR3 is TGTGCCAGTAGTATACGGGAGGGGCTGGGGGCTGAAGCTTTCTTT.